Following are 18 T cell receptor beta chains from one sample sequenced in a study of relationships among human T cell subsets (TCRdb year 2010). Libraries were constructed by multiplex PCR. Sequencing instrument: 454 GS FLX. TCR alpha and beta CDR3 regions were amplified from mRNA by semiquantitative ARM-PCR. In ARM-PCR, tagged nested gene-specific primers were applied first, and communal superprimers then carried out the exponential amplification. TCRdb reprocessing: public reads trimmed at Q25 with fastp, clones called with MiXCR, in-frame beta chains kept. A single entry per CDR3 protein holds the most common genes and DNA from its merged rows. Across this sample there are about 9,100 distinct CDR3 sequences, with 50% to 60% seen only once. The biggest ten clones account for approximately 5.6% of the sample. Memory T cells were selected as CD45RA-RO+ cells with anti-CD45RO beads from the CD45RA-negative fraction.

The sample was memory T cells sorted from blood. This sample's cell subset or site label indicates: CD45RA-RO+ memory T cells. These receptors were obtained from a middle-aged man in good health.

The V gene is TRBV5-6, the J gene TRBJ2-2, with D hard to call. Germline CDR1 and CDR2: SGHDT and YYEEEE. CDR3 length: 15 amino acids. Trimming shortened V by 0 bases and J by 1 base, and 7 bases separated the two germline ends. The CDR3 sequence is CASSLVGRNTGELFF. CDR3 bases: TGTGCCAGCAGCTTGGTCGGACGGAACACCGGGGAGCTGTTTTTT.

The V call is TRBV14, the J call TRBJ2-2; no clear D. The CDR3 covers 13 residues. Germline assignment: CDR1 SGHDN and CDR2 FVKESK. V lost 1 base to trimming and J lost 5 bases, with 5 bases between them. CDR3 DNA sequence: TGTGCCAGCAGCCAAGGGGCGACCGGGGAGCTGTTTTTT. Protein sequence: CASSQGATGELFF.

This clonotype appeared a few times. This chain uses TRBV5-1 with TRBJ2-7; D call uncertain. The germline V gene encodes CDR1 SGHRS and CDR2 YFSETQ. CDR3 length equals 13 residues. Trimming cost V 1 base and J 7 bases, with 12 bases left between them. CDR3 protein: CASSLRPPMEQYF. The CDR3 DNA follows: TGCGCCAGCAGCTTGCGCCCCCCCATGGAGCAGTACTTC.

This chain links TRBV10-2 with TRBJ2-7, with 10 positions matching TRBD2. V lost 6 bases and J lost 1; bases outside the gene matches: 6. This CDR3 has 15 amino acids. Germline V gene data show CDR1 as WSHSY and CDR2 as SAAADI. CDR3 sequence: CASRALAGVSYEQYF. The CDR3 coding sequence is TGCGCCAGCAGGGCCCTAGCGGGGGTATCCTACGAGCAGTACTTC.

The gene calls are TRBV4-1 and TRBJ2-5; D is possibly TRBD2 (6 bases). The CDR3 covers 14 residues. Germline V gene lookup returns CDR1 MGHRA and CDR2 YSYEKL. V shed 4 bases and J shed 2 bases, with 11 bases lying between them. CDR3 region: CASSRAAGQETQYF. As DNA, the CDR3 is TGCGCCAGCAGCCGCGCGGCGGGACAAGAGACCCAGTACTTC.

This clonotype was observed a few times. The V and J genes are TRBV4-1 and TRBJ1-2, with 10 positions matching TRBD1. CDR1 MGHRA and CDR2 YSYEKL come from the germline V gene. CDR3 length equals 12 residues. V lost 5 bases and J lost 9; bases outside the gene matches: 3. CDR3 sequence reads: CASSGTGVSYTF. Here the CDR3 DNA reads TGCGCCAGCAGCGGGACAGGGGTTAGCTACACCTTC.

J is TRBJ1-2 and V is TRBV5-1; D is ambiguous. The V end was cut by 6 bases, the J end by 0 bases, with 9 bases between. The germline V gene has CDR1 SGHRS and CDR2 YFSETQ. The length of the CDR3 is 13 residues. DNA for the CDR3: TGCGCCAGCACCAACACGGCTAACTATGGCTACACCTTC. Its translation is CASTNTANYGYTF.

CDR3 residues: CASSGQRGSGEQFF. CDR3 in DNA: TGTGCCAGCAGTGGGCAGCGGGGGAGCGGTGAGCAGTTCTTC. The chain combines TRBV2 with TRBJ2-1, with TRBD2 identical over 8 bases. Germline V gene sequence: CDR1 SNHLY, CDR2 FYNNEI. This CDR3 comprises 14 residues. J was trimmed by 9 bases and V by 4 bases; bases with no gene match: 8.

The CDR3 loop reads CASRVAGYSPLHF. CDR3 nucleotides: TGTGCCAGCAGGGTAGCGGGGTATTCACCCCTCCACTTT. The chain is built from TRBV28 and TRBJ1-6; D is uncertain. Germline V gives CDR1 MDHEN, CDR2 SYDVKM. V dropped 6 bases and J dropped 8 bases, with 11 bases sitting between them. The CDR3 consists of 13 residues.

The table lists this clonotype with a few counts. The rearrangement links TRBV7-8 to TRBJ2-5; perhaps TRBD1 as D (7 bases). Germline V lookup: CDR1 SGHVS, CDR2 FQNEAQ. The CDR3 covers 15 residues. V gave up 4 bases and J gave up 1 base, with 13 bases separating them. The CDR3 is CASSSGDSLQETQYF. The CDR3, as DNA: TGTGCCAGCAGCTCGGGGGACAGCCTCCAAGAGACCCAGTACTTC.

The CDR3 sequence: CASSTSTVYGYTF. The CDR3 coding sequence is TGTGCCAGCTCAACCTCGACAGTTTATGGCTACACCTTC. V and J are TRBV18 and TRBJ1-2, with a weak D call TRBD1 (5 bases). Trimming removed 5 bases from V and 5 bases from J, with 12 bases in between. From germline, CDR1 is KGHSH and CDR2 LQKENI. This CDR3 spans 13 amino acids.

This sequence joins TRBV27 and TRBJ2-3; TRBD2 agrees at 7 bases. Germline lookup yields CDR1 MNHEY and CDR2 SMNVEV (reference sequence). This CDR3 region has 13 residues. Trimming took 6 bases from V and 2 from J; bases not matched to a gene: 2. The CDR3 coding sequence is TGTGCCAGCAGAACTAGCGACACAGATACGCAGTATTTT. Translating gives CASRTSDTDTQYF.

The V call is TRBV2, the J call TRBJ2-2; weak D call: TRBD2 (5 bases). Trimming took 1 base from V and 1 from J, leaving 7 bases between them. Germline loops: CDR1 SNHLY, CDR2 FYNNEI. CDR3 length: 15 amino acids. Here the CDR3 DNA reads TGTGCCAGCAGTGAAGTGGCGGGGAACACCGGGGAGCTGTTTTTT. Translated: CASSEVAGNTGELFF.

This chain joins TRBV28 and TRBJ1-2; 8 bases match TRBD1. Trimming removed 3 bases from V and 1 base from J; junction bases left unmatched: 4. CDR1 and CDR2 from the germline V gene are MDHEN and SYDVKM. CDR3 length: 15 residues. This CDR3 reads CASSLGTGYNYGYTF. The CDR3 DNA reads TGTGCCAGCAGTTTGGGGACAGGCTATAACTATGGCTACACCTTC.

This clonotype qualifies as medium-sized (0.01 to 0.1%). The chain recombines TRBV7-9 with TRBJ2-3; possible D gene TRBD1, 5 bases. Trimming took 6 bases from V and 4 from J, leaving 11 bases between them. There are 13 residues in the CDR3. The germline V gene has CDR1 SEHNR and CDR2 FQNEAQ (reference sequence). The CDR3 nucleotides read TGTGCCAGCAGGGGGCGTCGCGCAGATACGCAGTATTTT. It specifies CASRGRRADTQYF. The full variable domain, completed using reference TRBV7-9 and TRBJ2-3, is DTGVSQNPRHKITKRGQNVTFRCDPISEHNRLYWYRQTLGQGPEFLTYFQNEAQLEKSRLLSDRFSAERPKGSFSTLEIQRTEQGDSAMYLCASRGRRADTQYFGPGTRLTVL.

J is TRBJ1-5 and V is TRBV19, with D possibly matching TRBD1 (5 bases). Germline CDR1 LNHDA, CDR2 SQIVND (reference sequence). The ends were cut back, 7 bases at V and 8 bases at J, with 15 bases in the middle. The CDR3 runs 13 residues. The CDR3: CASNLGAQEPQHF. CDR3 coding DNA: TGTGCCAGTAACCTCGGGGCCCAAGAGCCCCAGCATTTT.

The chain carries TRBV7-8 and TRBJ1-5, with D uncertain. Germline assignment: CDR1 SGHVS and CDR2 FQNEAQ. CDR3 length: 15 amino acids. Trimming took 5 bases from V and 1 from J, leaving 12 bases between them. This CDR3 is CASSPYWASNQPQHF. DNA of the CDR3: TGTGCCAGCAGCCCCTATTGGGCAAGCAATCAGCCCCAGCATTTT.

V usage is TRBV6-5 and J usage is TRBJ2-3, with TRBD1 as a possible D gene (5 bases). V was cut by 1 base and J by 3 bases, with 14 bases left in between. In germline, CDR1 is MNHEY, CDR2 SVGAGI. The CDR3 has 16 residues. CDR3 loop: CASSYLGRVGTDTQYF. The CDR3 nucleotides are TGTGCCAGCAGTTACTTAGGCAGGGTAGGGACAGATACGCAGTATTTT.